This T cell receptor (beta chain) was sequenced during a study of T cell responses to AZD1222 COVID-19 vaccine. Whole-study context: Doses given second, at about 4 or about 12 weeks, were pooled.

Study-wide results and caveats: Only a handful of AZD1222 recipients, several in all, had baseline seropositivity.

Points on this clone: Its antigen is still unknown.

The V segment lost 2 bases and the J segment 6 bases; nucleotides outside the gene matches: 6. The germline gives CDR1 SGHTA, CDR2 FQGNSA. This CDR3 is 15 amino acids long. TCRdb's copy holds only in-frame clones and misses some; the assay was immunoSEQ multiplex PCR. The data hold 100,000 to 150,000 clones, with 90% to 95% observed a single time. V gene TRBV7-2 combines with J gene TRBJ1-5; 8 positions agree with TRBD1. This TCR was sampled from an adult in good health. The sample in question was peripheral blood, obtained on day 0 of AZD1222 vaccination. The CDR3 region is CASSLPGGLGQPQHF. The CDR3 region has the DNA TGTGCCAGCAGCTTACCAGGGGGCTTGGGTCAGCCCCAGCATTTT.